This T cell receptor beta chain was retrieved from a study of beta chain features in type 1 diabetes. CDR1 and CDR2 from the germline V gene are SGHRS and YFSETQ. V was pared by 1 base and J by 2 bases, with 13 bases between. CDR3 length: 15 amino acids. This clone turned up a few times. Expressed TCRB transcripts were sequenced, since all the RNA that had been isolated was reverse transcribed. Here immunoSEQ multiplex PCR was the method, and the copy in TCRdb shows in-frame clones only, minus some. The sample consists of approximately 120,000 clones, 40% of them appearing once. The TCR originated in a young woman in good health. The sequenced sample was stem cell memory CD4+ T cells from blood. The chain recombines TRBV5-1 with TRBJ2-7; unclear D gene. The CDR3 DNA sequence: TGCGCCAGCAGCTTGAACCCTACCTCCACCTACGAGCAGTACTTC. It is translated as CASSLNPTSTYEQYF. Full variable domain (outside the CDR3, taken from reference TRBV5-1 and TRBJ2-7): KAGVTQTPRYLIKTRGQQVTLSCSPISGHRSVSWYQQTPGQGLQFLFEYFSETQRNKGNFPGRFSGRQFSNSRSEMNVSTLELGDSALYLCASSLNPTSTYEQYFGPGTRLTVT.